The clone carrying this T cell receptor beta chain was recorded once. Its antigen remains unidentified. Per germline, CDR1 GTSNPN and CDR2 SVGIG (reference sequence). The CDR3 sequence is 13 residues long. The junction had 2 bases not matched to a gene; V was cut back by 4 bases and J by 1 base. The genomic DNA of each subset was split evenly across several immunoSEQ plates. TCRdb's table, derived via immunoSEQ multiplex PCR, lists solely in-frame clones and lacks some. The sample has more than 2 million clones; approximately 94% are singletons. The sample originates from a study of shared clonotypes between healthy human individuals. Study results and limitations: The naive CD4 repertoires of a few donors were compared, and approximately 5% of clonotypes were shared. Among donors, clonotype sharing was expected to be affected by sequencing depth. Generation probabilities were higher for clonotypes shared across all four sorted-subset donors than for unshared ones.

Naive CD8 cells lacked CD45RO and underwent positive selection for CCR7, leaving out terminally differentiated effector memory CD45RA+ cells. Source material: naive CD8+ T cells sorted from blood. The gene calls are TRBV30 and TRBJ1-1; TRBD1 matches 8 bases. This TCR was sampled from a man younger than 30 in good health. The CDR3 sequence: CAWTGGWNTEAFF. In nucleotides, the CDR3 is TGTGCCTGGACAGGGGGCTGGAACACTGAAGCTTTCTTT.